Here is one T cell receptor (beta chain) with its context. Data came from immunoSEQ multiplex PCR; TCRdb stores just in-frame clones and leaves some out. Among around 100,000 clones listed, 80% were seen once. The source of the sample is a study of blood T cell repertoires in COVID-19. For the study at large: Samples came from the United States, Italy and Spain, spanning acute and convalescent COVID-19. The analysed material was cDNA or gDNA that came from T cells, B-cell-depleted T cells, or PBMCs.

The V segment lost 5 bases and the J segment 7 bases; nucleotides outside the gene matches: 11. The CDR3 loop spans 16 amino acids. Germline V CDR1 and CDR2: SGHTS, YDEGEE. The material sequenced was peripheral blood. The TCR sequence derives from a man between 65 and 85 years old with active or convalescent COVID-19. The chain recombines TRBV5-8 with TRBJ1-4; TRBD1 matches 10 bases. Here the CDR3 DNA reads TGTGCCAGCAGTCCGAGACAGGGGGCCCGTGCTGAAAAACTGTTTTTT. This translates into CASSPRQGARAEKLFF.